This T cell receptor beta chain was observed in a study of T-cell reconstitution after alpha-beta-depleted transplantation in children. Study observations and caveats: Where some patients showed high TCRbeta diversity at day 60, it came from recipient T cells and thymic progenitors that had survived. At one year after transplant, newly produced T cells mostly accounted for T-cell counts and diversity.

As to this clonotype: Its specificity is unknown.

For TCRbeta, the library was prepared with unique molecular identifiers. TCRdb itself ran the PCR reads through MiXCR, one entry per CDR3 protein. The table has about 250,000 distinct CDR3 sequences, 24% seen once. V was clipped by 8 bases and J by 2 bases, with 13 bases between them. Germline values: CDR1 SEHNR, CDR2 FQNEAQ (reference sequence). This CDR3 has 14 residues. This sequence originates from a female patient aged 2-9 years who had a stem cell transplant for congenital amegakaryocytic thrombocytopenia, so the T cells may come from the graft donor. The gene calls are TRBV7-9 and TRBJ2-1; D is tentatively TRBD1 or TRBD2 (5 bases each). The sample in question was PBMCs, mostly from graft donor cells, obtained 360 days after TCRalphabeta/CD19-depleted stem cell transplant. The CDR3, as DNA: TGTGCCAGCGGGACGACTACACCCTACAATGAGCAGTTCTTC. Its translation: CASGTTTPYNEQFF. Using reference TRBV7-9 and TRBJ2-1 for the parts outside the CDR3, the full variable domain is DTGVSQNPRHKITKRGQNVTFRCDPISEHNRLYWYRQTLGQGPEFLTYFQNEAQLEKSRLLSDRFSAERPKGSFSTLEIQRTEQGDSAMYLCASGTTTPYNEQFFGPGTRLTVL.